This T cell receptor (beta chain) was retrieved from a study of T cells in women clearing cervical HPV infection. Study in general: Case blood drawn at lesion detection; control blood after infection cleared. Case blood was drawn a median 149 days after lesion detection. Findings of the study overall: TRBV6-7 relative abundance averaged roughly 0.1% in cases and 0.15% to 0.2% in controls.

This CDR3 has 17 residues. The germline V gene has CDR1 LNHDA and CDR2 SQIVND (reference sequence). V shed 6 bases and J shed 0 bases, with 20 bases lying between them. About this clone: The antigen is not known. With the read ending 3 residues before the CDR3 end, the germline J gene is used to fill in that end.

Assay: immunoSEQ multiplex PCR; the TCRdb copy retains only in-frame clones and omits some. Its table records 23,000 or so clones. The chain links TRBV19 to TRBJ1-2; tentatively, D is TRBD1 (6 bases). The material sequenced was blood buffy coat. The origin of this receptor is a woman aged 18-69 years with a cervical HPV16 infection that either progressed to CIN3+ or cleared (not recorded which). The sequenced CDR3 bases are TGTGCCAGTAGCCCACCACAGGGAGGATCGCCTAACTATGGC. Amino acid sequence: CASSPPQGGSPNYG. The whole CDR3 is CASSPPQGGSPNYGYTF.